This record looks at one TCR beta chain sequence and its context. What it recognizes is unknown. This sample's TCRbeta library carried unique molecular identifier barcodes. A single record per CDR3 protein comes from TCRdb applying MiXCR to the PCR reads. The sample holds approximately 1,000,000 distinct CDR3 sequences, 25% to 30% seen once. This sample was taken from a study of T-cell reconstitution after alpha-beta-depleted transplantation in children. Study-wide results and caveats: T-cell numbers and diversity, one year after transplant, stemmed largely from T cells that were newly produced. Several hundred expanded graft clones reportedly were the source of alpha-beta T cells about two months after transplant.

CDR1 is LNHNV, CDR2 YYDKDF, per germline (reference sequence). The CDR3 length is 14 residues. J gave up 4 bases and V 6 bases, and 5 bases lay outside the gene matches. The chain joins TRBV15 to TRBJ1-4; TRBD1 matches 7 bases. The sequence was collected from a boy less than two years old who had a stem cell transplant for SCID, so the T cells may come from the graft donor. The sample consisted of PBMCs, mostly from graft donor cells, taken 360 days after TCRalphabeta/CD19-depleted stem cell transplant. In nucleotides, the CDR3 is TGTGCCACCAGAGGGGGACAGAATAATGAAAAACTGTTTTTT. Translating it yields CATRGGQNNEKLFF.